These 15 T cell receptor beta chains were sequenced from one sample in a study of blood T cell repertoires in COVID-19. Clones were sequenced by immunoSEQ multiplex PCR, and TCRdb holds only the in-frame ones, with some missing. The repertoire consists of over 200,000 clones, with nearly 85% occurring once and the leading ten covering roughly 1.2%. What was sequenced was peripheral blood. The receptor source for this set is a woman under 40 with COVID-19, enrolled during active disease.

This clone was counted between two and nine times. The chain links TRBV3-1 (or the pseudogene TRBV3-2) to TRBJ1-1, with D unresolved. The CDR3 consists of 13 residues. The germline CDR1 and CDR2 sequences are LGHDT and YNNKEL (reference sequence). V was pared by 3 bases and J by 2 bases, with 7 bases between. The CDR3 coding sequence is TGTGCCAGCAGCCAGGCAGAAAACACTGAAGCTTTCTTT. It codes for CASSQAENTEAFF.

The J gene is TRBJ2-3, the V gene TRBV5-8; 9 bases map to TRBD2. This CDR3 region has 17 residues. The J segment lost 1 base and the V segment lost 1 base, leaving 7 bases of the junction unmatched. Germline V gene sequence: CDR1 SGHTS, CDR2 YDEGEE. CDR3 sequence reads: CASSLPGTSFRTDTQYF. In DNA, the CDR3 is TGTGCCAGCAGCTTGCCCGGGACTAGCTTTCGCACAGATACGCAGTATTTT.

This clone appeared a few times. The genes are TRBV9 and TRBJ2-1; 10 nucleotides match TRBD2. After removal of 3 bases from V and 4 bases from J, the junction contained 1 base not matched to a gene. This CDR3 has 14 amino acids. Germline CDR1 and CDR2: SGDLS and YYNGEE. The CDR3 DNA is TGTGCCAGCAGCGCTAGCGGGAGTTACAATGAGCAGTTCTTC. This sequence encodes CASSASGSYNEQFF.

The rearrangement links TRBV5-6 to TRBJ2-7; 8 bases match TRBD1. Germline V gene lookup returns CDR1 SGHDT and CDR2 YYEEEE. This CDR3 contains 13 residues. After removal of 6 bases from V and 4 bases from J, the junction contained 6 bases not matched to a gene. The chain's CDR3 is CASTRTGKYEQYF. The CDR3 bases are TGTGCCAGCACAAGGACAGGGAAGTACGAGCAGTACTTC.

The V call is TRBV28, the J call TRBJ2-5, with TRBD1 matching 7 bases. V gave up 5 bases and J gave up 3 bases; unmatched junction bases: 6. This CDR3 has 14 residues. The germline V gene encodes CDR1 MDHEN and CDR2 SYDVKM. The CDR3 DNA follows: TGTGCCAGCAGTCCAGGGGACAGAAAAGAGACCCAGTACTTC. Translation gives CASSPGDRKETQYF.

The chain joins TRBV30 to TRBJ1-1; the D is unclear. Trimming took 2 bases from V and 6 from J, leaving 13 bases between them. CDR1 and CDR2 from the germline V gene are GTSNPN and SVGIG (reference sequence). This CDR3 is 13 amino acids long. This CDR3 is CAWSRAARAEAFF. Written as DNA, the CDR3 is TGTGCCTGGAGTCGGGCGGCGCGGGCTGAAGCTTTCTTT. The variable domain in full, with the rest retrieved from reference TRBV30 and TRBJ1-1, is SQTIHQWPATLVQPVGSPLSLECTVEGTSNPNLYWYRQAAGRGLQLLFYSVGIGQISSEVPQNLSASRPQDRQFILSSKKLLLSDSGFYLCAWSRAARAEAFFGQGTRLTVV.

This chain connects TRBV7-9 to TRBJ2-5, with a weak D call TRBD2 (6 bases). CDR3 length equals 15 residues. Germline V CDR1 and CDR2: SEHNR, FQNEAQ (reference sequence). V lost 2 bases and J lost 2, with 12 bases in between. CDR3 coding DNA: TGTGCCAGCAGCTTACCCTCTGCGGGGCAAGAGACCCAGTACTTC. It encodes CASSLPSAGQETQYF.

The chain uses TRBV24-1 and TRBJ1-4; D is unclear. From germline, CDR1 is KGHDR and CDR2 SFDVKD. This CDR3 spans 14 amino acids. The V end lost 9 bases, the J end lost 5 bases, and 15 bases lay between the germline ends. CDR3 amino acids: CATPIGIANEKLFF. CDR3 nucleotide sequence: TGTGCCACCCCCATCGGGATCGCCAATGAAAAACTGTTTTTT.

This chain connects TRBV5-3 to TRBJ2-5, with TRBD1 identical over 10 bases. TRBV5-3 is sorted into the ORF group, with uncertain function. The CDR3 has 16 amino acids. V lost 4 bases and J lost 1; bases outside the gene matches: 7. CDR3 residues: CARSTFDRGPQETQYF. The CDR3 region has the DNA TGTGCCAGAAGCACCTTCGACAGGGGGCCCCAAGAGACCCAGTACTTC.

This clone has more than one count but fewer than ten. J is TRBJ2-7 and V is TRBV7-9, with 10 bases aligning to TRBD1. The CDR3 sequence is 15 residues long. CDR1 and CDR2 (germline): SEHNR, FQNEAQ (reference sequence). Trimming at V came to 0 bases and at J to 7 bases, leaving 6 bases not matched to a gene. The chain's CDR3 is CASSLAGQGPGEQYF. CDR3 bases: TGTGCCAGCAGCTTAGCGGGACAGGGGCCCGGGGAGCAGTACTTC.

This clone appeared a single time. Other DNA sequences in this sample translate to the same CDR3. The rearrangement joins TRBV6-1 to TRBJ1-1; tentatively, D is TRBD1 (6 bases). Between the trimmed V and J ends, which lost 1 base and 0 bases, there was a span of 9 bases. This CDR3 has 15 residues. Germline-derived CDR1 and CDR2 are MNHNS and SASEGT. CDR3 residues: CASSEGQGMNTEAFF. The CDR3 nucleotides are TGTGCCAGCAGTGAAGGGCAGGGGATGAACACTGAAGCTTTCTTT.

The chain is built from TRBV6-5 and TRBJ1-6; D remains unclear. Per the germline V gene, CDR1 is MNHEY and CDR2 is SVGAGI. V shed 2 bases and J shed 0 bases, with 5 bases lying between them. The length of the CDR3 is 15 residues. Written as DNA, the CDR3 is TGTGCCAGCAGTTACCGCAGCTCCTATAATTCACCCCTCCACTTT. Translated, it gives CASSYRSSYNSPLHF.

V gene TRBV28 combines with J gene TRBJ1-2; the match to TRBD1 covers 7 bases. After removal of 4 bases from V and 4 bases from J, the junction contained 9 bases not matched to a gene. Germline CDR1 is MDHEN and CDR2 is SYDVKM. This CDR3 contains 15 residues. CDR3 sequence: CASSSPGRGLYGYTF. The CDR3 DNA reads as TGTGCCAGCAGTTCCCCTGGTAGGGGGCTCTATGGCTACACCTTC.

The gene calls are TRBV3-1 (or the pseudogene TRBV3-2) and TRBJ2-3; D ambiguous. With 10 bases removed from V and 2 bases from J, the gap between germline ends came to 7 bases. Germline assignment: CDR1 LGHDT and CDR2 YNNKEL (reference sequence). The CDR3 sequence is 11 residues long. CDR3 nucleotides: TGTGCCACCTCTTCCACAGATACGCAGTATTTT. As protein: CATSSTDTQYF.

The CDR3 protein is CASSGTSGRLAGELFF. The DNA for the CDR3 is TGTGCCAGCAGCGGTACTAGCGGGAGATTGGCCGGGGAGCTGTTTTTT. The rearrangement links TRBV11-3 to TRBJ2-2; 11 bases fit TRBD2. This CDR3 contains 16 residues. CDR1 and CDR2 from the germline V gene are SGHNT and YENEEA. After removal of 5 bases from V and 6 bases from J, the junction contained 8 bases not matched to a gene.